Listed here are 11 T cell receptor beta chains from one sample, sequenced in a study of shared clonotypes between healthy human individuals. Selected positively for CCR7 and CD45RO-negative, naive CD8 cells excluded terminally differentiated effector memory CD45RA+ cells. TCRdb keeps only in-frame clones here, not all; method: immunoSEQ multiplex PCR. Of fewer than 800,000 clones listed, 92% are singletons. The material sequenced was naive CD8+ T cells sorted from blood. These TCRs come from a man younger than 40 in good health.

V and J are TRBV11-2 and TRBJ2-1; no definite D call. Per germline, CDR1 SGHAT and CDR2 FQNNGV. This CDR3 is 12 amino acids long. The V end was cut by 1 base, the J end by 8 bases, with 6 bases between. The CDR3 DNA sequence: TGTGCCAGCAGCTTAGCCCCCTATGAGCAGTTCTTC. This sequence encodes CASSLAPYEQFF.

This chain uses TRBV11-2 with TRBJ2-3, with a possible D match to TRBD2 (6 bases). V gave up 10 bases and J gave up 4 bases, with 24 bases separating them. The CDR3 is 16 amino acids. The germline gives CDR1 SGHAT, CDR2 FQNNGV. CDR3: CAIHGFSRDGSDTQYF. Here the CDR3 DNA reads TGTGCCATCCACGGGTTTTCGCGGGACGGCTCAGATACGCAGTATTTT.

This sequence joins TRBV5-5 and TRBJ2-7; 8 bases agree with TRBD2. The V gene end was trimmed by 2 bases and the J gene end by 3 bases; junction bases not matched to a gene: 7. The germline gives CDR1 SGHKS, CDR2 YYEKEE (reference sequence). This CDR3 contains 15 residues. The CDR3 sequence: CASSFNPGLVYEQYF. CDR3 nucleotide sequence: TGTGCCAGCAGCTTTAATCCGGGACTAGTCTACGAGCAGTACTTC.

The chain has TRBV15 and TRBJ1-5; a weak D match, TRBD1 (5 bases). This CDR3 comprises 13 residues. The germline V gene has CDR1 LNHNV and CDR2 YYDKDF (reference sequence). The germline V and J ends were trimmed by 3 bases and 7 bases, with 10 bases remaining between them. CDR3 nucleotide sequence: TGTGCCACCAGCAGGGGGAGGGGCCAGCCCCAGCATTTT. Protein: CATSRGRGQPQHF.

The chain has TRBV27 and TRBJ2-2, with TRBD2 matching over 14 bases. The germline V gene encodes CDR1 MNHEY and CDR2 SMNVEV (reference sequence). Trimming at V came to 2 bases and at J to 6 bases, leaving 11 bases not matched to a gene. The CDR3 is 19 amino acids. The CDR3 DNA sequence: TGTGCCAGCAGTTTAAGGATTCCGGGACTAGCGGGAGAGGCCGGGGAGCTGTTTTTT. The encoded protein is CASSLRIPGLAGEAGELFF.

This chain uses TRBV9 with TRBJ2-7, with a weak D call TRBD2 (5 bases). CDR1 is SGDLS and CDR2 is YYNGEE in the germline V gene. The V end was cut by 3 bases, the J end by 6 bases, with 10 bases between. The CDR3 is 12 residues long. This CDR3 reads CASSATGSEQYF. The CDR3 nucleotides are TGTGCCAGCAGCGCTACGGGGAGCGAGCAGTACTTC.

This sequence joins TRBV27 and TRBJ1-2, with 7 bases identical to TRBD1. The CDR3 runs 13 residues. From germline, CDR1 is MNHEY and CDR2 SMNVEV (reference sequence). The V segment lost 6 bases and the J segment 7 bases; nucleotides outside the gene matches: 8. CDR3 sequence: CASSIDRAGGYTF. Written as DNA, the CDR3 is TGTGCCAGCAGCATCGACAGGGCCGGTGGCTACACCTTC.

V gene TRBV28 combines with J gene TRBJ1-3; D is undetermined. The CDR3 loop spans 13 amino acids. CDR1 is MDHEN, CDR2 SYDVKM, per germline. With 3 bases removed from V and 1 base from J, the gap between germline ends came to 4 bases. CDR3 bases: TGTGCCAGCAGTTTCCGTTCTGGAAACACCATATATTTT. Its protein is CASSFRSGNTIYF.

The rearrangement uses TRBV27 and TRBJ2-7, with D perhaps matching TRBD2 (5 bases). V lost 5 bases to trimming and J lost 3 bases, with 11 bases between them. Germline CDR1 MNHEY, CDR2 SMNVEV (reference sequence). CDR3 size: 13 residues. CDR3 region: CASSQAGFYEQYF. In DNA form, the CDR3 reads TGTGCCAGCAGTCAGGCGGGCTTCTACGAGCAGTACTTC.

The V and J genes are TRBV25-1 and TRBJ2-7; D is ambiguous. Germline V CDR1 and CDR2: MGHDK, SYGVNS. The V and J ends lost 5 bases and 4 bases respectively, with 9 bases between them. CDR3 length: 12 residues. CDR3 in amino acids: CASSSGVYEQYF. For the CDR3, the DNA is TGTGCCAGCAGTTCAGGTGTATACGAGCAGTACTTC.

The V gene is TRBV13, the J gene TRBJ2-7; D is unresolved. The length of the CDR3 is 12 residues. Looked up from germline, CDR1 is PRHDT and CDR2 is FYEKMQ (reference sequence). Trimming pared 5 bases from V and 2 bases from J, leaving 7 bases between. The CDR3 DNA sequence: TGTGCCAGCAGCGGGGTAACCTACGAGCAGTACTTC. The encoded protein is CASSGVTYEQYF.